Below, 19 T cell receptor beta chains from the same sample are listed, as sequenced in a study of T cell repertoires in aging, cancer and after chemotherapy. TCR beta rearrangements were amplified from peripheral blood genomic DNA. TRB rearrangements spanning V, D and J were amplified using mixed TRB-A/B primers. TCRdb fed the multiplex PCR reads into MiXCR, producing one record per CDR3 protein. Of approximately 20,000 distinct CDR3 sequences in the sample, approximately 40% were seen once. Sequencing was carried out using blood. Receptors originate from a human donor with a solid tumor.

The chain joins TRBV6-6 to TRBJ1-5, with a weak D call TRBD1 (5 bases). Trimming stripped 2 bases from V and 5 bases from J, with 13 bases between. Germline V gene lookup returns CDR1 MNHNY and CDR2 SVGAGI (reference sequence). There are 15 residues in the CDR3. The CDR3 sequence: CASSYRGRADQPQHF. The CDR3, as DNA: TGTGCCAGCAGTTACAGAGGCAGGGCGGATCAGCCCCAGCATTTT.

This clonotype was counted a few times. This chain joins TRBV6-5 and TRBJ2-1; 9 bases are shared with TRBD2. The CDR3 spans 14 residues. J lost 7 bases, V lost 6 bases, and 7 bases had no gene match. Looked up from germline, CDR1 is MNHEY and CDR2 is SVGAGI. CDR3 sequence reads: CASSRGTSTNEQFF. CDR3 DNA: TGTGCCAGCAGCCGCGGGACTAGCACTAATGAGCAGTTCTTC.

The chain has TRBV18 and TRBJ1-1, with 7 bases fitting TRBD1. The germline V gene encodes CDR1 KGHSH and CDR2 LQKENI. Germline trimming cut 1 base from V and 1 base from J; bases unmatched to any gene: 3. The CDR3 is 15 amino acids. The CDR3 loop reads CASSPLAGGNTEAFF. The CDR3 DNA reads TGTGCCAGCTCACCACTGGCAGGGGGGAACACTGAAGCTTTCTTT. Together with reference TRBV18 and TRBJ1-1, the CDR3 gives the full variable domain: NAGVMQNPRHLVRRRGQEARLRCSPMKGHSHVYWYRQLPEEGLKFMVYLQKENIIDESGMPKERFSAEFPKEGPSILRIQQVVRGDSAAYFCASSPLAGGNTEAFFGQGTRLTVV.

The count of this clonotype is one. The J gene is TRBJ2-5, the V gene TRBV6-6; D is perhaps TRBD1 or TRBD2 (5 bases each). This CDR3 has 15 amino acids. V lost 0 bases and J lost 5, with 13 bases in between. The germline gives CDR1 MNHNY, CDR2 SVGAGI (reference sequence). CDR3 protein: CASSYSSGATETQYF. The CDR3 nucleotides read TGTGCCAGCAGTTACTCGTCCGGGGCCACGGAGACCCAGTACTTC.

This chain joins TRBV6-1 and TRBJ2-1; D perhaps matches TRBD1 (6 bases). V lost 11 bases and J lost 6, with 20 bases in between. Per germline, CDR1 MNHNS and CDR2 SASEGT. This CDR3 comprises 14 residues. The CDR3 coding sequence is TGTGCCGGAGCTCCGGGACATCTTATCAATGAGCAGTTCTTC. Protein: CAGAPGHLINEQFF.

The chain employs TRBV6-2 or TRBV6-3 and TRBJ2-3, with 7 bases aligning to TRBD1. J was trimmed by 2 bases and V by 7 bases; bases with no gene match: 12. CDR1 is MNHEY and CDR2 is SVGEGT in the germline V gene. The CDR3 sequence is 16 residues long. CDR3 residues: CASTTSTGQITDTQYF. CDR3 nucleotide sequence: TGTGCCAGCACCACCTCAACGGGACAGATCACAGATACGCAGTATTTT.

This clonotype was counted only a few times. The rearrangement links TRBV6-1 to TRBJ2-7, with no clear D. V dropped 8 bases and J dropped 1 base, with 9 bases sitting between them. The CDR3 has 12 residues. Germline CDR1 reads MNHNS; CDR2 reads SASEGT. The CDR3 DNA is TGTGCCAGCTCTACCCCGTCCTACGAGCAGTACTTC. The encoded protein is CASSTPSYEQYF.

The gene calls are TRBV6-4 and TRBJ2-2; D call uncertain. V was cut by 5 bases and J by 5 bases, with 6 bases left in between. Germline-derived CDR1 and CDR2 are MRHNA and SNTAGT. This CDR3 comprises 12 residues. CDR3 nucleotides: TGTGCCAGCAGTACATCTACCGGGGAGCTGTTTTTT. This sequence encodes CASSTSTGELFF.

The chain is built from TRBV6-6 and TRBJ1-6; D gene unclear. V was shortened by 2 bases and J by 0 bases, with 11 bases between the two germline ends. CDR3 length: 17 residues. Germline CDR1 reads MNHNY; CDR2 reads SVGAGI (reference sequence). CDR3 loop: CASSYPGSGSYNSPLHF. Written as DNA, the CDR3 is TGTGCCAGCAGTTACCCGGGCAGCGGCTCCTATAATTCACCCCTCCACTTT.

In its sample, this clonotype was seen a few times. CDR3 sequence: CASSHTDTTQETQYF. The CDR3 region has the DNA TGTGCCAGCTCACACACGGACACCACCCAAGAGACCCAGTACTTC. The J gene is TRBJ2-5, the V gene TRBV18; weak D call: TRBD1 (5 bases). Trimming shortened V by 4 bases and J by 1 base, and 13 bases separated the two germline ends. Germline V gives CDR1 KGHSH, CDR2 LQKENI. The CDR3 sequence is 15 residues long.

By share, this clonotype ranks as medium-sized. The rearrangement joins TRBV6-2 or TRBV6-3 to TRBJ2-3; the D gene is possibly TRBD2 (5 bases). Trimming took off 7 bases at V and 1 base at J, with 15 bases between the two ends. The CDR3 has 15 residues. CDR1 and CDR2 (germline): MNHEY, SVGEGT. The CDR3 sequence is CASNPLARGTDTQYF. CDR3 nucleotide sequence: TGTGCCAGCAACCCCCTCGCGAGGGGCACAGATACGCAGTATTTT.

The rearrangement joins TRBV12-3 or TRBV12-4 to TRBJ2-3; no firm D call. Trimming stripped 4 bases from V and 2 bases from J, with 13 bases between. CDR3 length equals 15 residues. CDR3 DNA sequence: TGTGCCAGCAGTTACTACCAGCGCTCCACAGATACGCAGTATTTT. This codes for CASSYYQRSTDTQYF.

This clonotype was counted between two and nine times. The chain couples TRBV5-1 to TRBJ2-3; TRBD1 agrees at 9 bases. CDR1 SGHRS and CDR2 YFSETQ come from the germline V gene. The CDR3 runs 15 residues. The V segment lost 4 bases and the J segment 3 bases; nucleotides outside the gene matches: 6. The CDR3 DNA follows: TGCGCCAGCAGCCCCACAGGGGGCCGGACAGATACGCAGTATTTT. The encoded protein is CASSPTGGRTDTQYF.

V usage is TRBV6-2 or TRBV6-3 and J usage is TRBJ1-5, with D hard to call. Trimming took off 7 bases at V and 0 bases at J, with 10 bases between the two ends. This CDR3 has 14 residues. Germline V CDR1 and CDR2: MNHEY, SVGEGT. CDR3 residues: CASTDGYSNQPQHF. DNA for the CDR3: TGTGCCAGCACCGACGGATATAGCAATCAGCCCCAGCATTTT.

This clonotype was seen more than once but under ten times. The rearrangement joins TRBV30 to TRBJ2-1; 14 nucleotides line up with TRBD2. This CDR3 spans 23 amino acids. Germline CDR1 is GTSNPN and CDR2 is SVGIG (reference sequence). With V trimmed by 0 bases and J by 3 bases, 22 bases remained unmatched. In nucleotides, the CDR3 is TGTGCCTGGAGTGTACCCCCGGACGGGACCGGGACTAGCGGGGGTGGATACTACAATGAGCAGTTCTTC. Its protein is CAWSVPPDGTGTSGGGYYNEQFF.

The chain is built from TRBV6-2 or TRBV6-3 and TRBJ2-7, with D possibly being TRBD2 (5 bases). Per germline, CDR1 MNHEY and CDR2 SVGEGT. The V end was cut by 5 bases, the J end by 7 bases, with 9 bases between. CDR3 length: 11 amino acids. CDR3 region: CASSLTREQYF. CDR3 sequence (DNA): TGTGCCAGCAGTCTAACTAGAGAGCAGTACTTC.

The rearrangement uses TRBV5-1 and TRBJ2-2; TRBD2 is a possible D gene (5 bases). The V end lost 4 bases, the J end lost 1 base, and 11 bases lay between the germline ends. The V gene's germline CDR1 is SGHRS and CDR2 YFSETQ. The length of the CDR3 is 15 residues. As DNA, the CDR3 is TGCGCCAGCAGCCGCCGCGGGCAGAACACCGGGGAGCTGTTTTTT. This encodes CASSRRGQNTGELFF.

The chain is built from TRBV7-9 and TRBJ2-3, with no clear D. CDR1 SEHNR and CDR2 FQNEAQ come from the germline V gene (reference sequence). The CDR3 is 14 amino acids. V lost 4 bases to trimming and J lost 5 bases, with 13 bases between them. The CDR3 DNA follows: TGTGCCAGCAGCTCAGACTCGCAGGTAGATACGCAGTATTTT. It is translated as CASSSDSQVDTQYF.

Within the sample, this clonotype is medium-sized. The gene calls are TRBV19 and TRBJ1-4; 9 bases match TRBD1. The V gene end was trimmed by 5 bases and the J gene end by 6 bases; junction bases not matched to a gene: 10. CDR3 size: 16 residues. Germline CDR1 and CDR2: LNHDA and SQIVND (reference sequence). In DNA form, the CDR3 reads TGTGCCAGTAGTGGCTGGACAGGGGCCGAGGATGAAAAACTGTTTTTT. This gives the protein CASSGWTGAEDEKLFF.